A single sample is the source of the 30 T cell receptor beta chains below, sequenced in a study of blood T cell repertoires in COVID-19. Profiling relied on immunoSEQ multiplex PCR, and the TCRdb table lists in-frame clones only, not all of them. The data show some 160,000 clones, about 86% seen once. Material for sequencing was peripheral blood. The receptors were gathered from a woman between 65 and 79 years old who had recovered from COVID-19.

This clone was seen more than once but under ten times. The chain couples TRBV2 to TRBJ1-1, with D tentatively TRBD1 (6 bases). The CDR3 is 14 amino acids. Trimming left V 1 base short and J 7 bases short, with 13 bases between. Germline assignment: CDR1 SNHLY and CDR2 FYNNEI. DNA of the CDR3: TGTGCCAGCAGTGAAGTCGGGGGCGGGGGTGAAGCTTTCTTT. It yields the protein CASSEVGGGGEAFF.

V gene TRBV7-9 combines with J gene TRBJ2-1; possible D gene TRBD2, 5 bases. There are 14 residues in the CDR3. Looked up from germline, CDR1 is SEHNR and CDR2 is FQNEAQ (reference sequence). Trimming took off 1 base at V and 8 bases at J, with 12 bases between the two ends. In nucleotides, the CDR3 is TGTGCCAGCAGCTTAGGGGTAGCGACGGATGAGCAGTTCTTC. Translation: CASSLGVATDEQFF.

The chain joins TRBV30 to TRBJ1-4; tentative D call: TRBD1 (6 bases). Germline V gene data show CDR1 as GTSNPN and CDR2 as SVGIG (reference sequence). V was clipped by 1 base and J by 8 bases, with 17 bases between them. The CDR3 length is 15 residues. This CDR3 reads CAWSADRPLWEKLFF. In DNA form, the CDR3 reads TGTGCCTGGAGTGCCGACAGGCCCCTATGGGAAAAACTGTTTTTT. The full variable domain, with the rest looked up from reference TRBV30 and TRBJ1-4, is SQTIHQWPATLVQPVGSPLSLECTVEGTSNPNLYWYRQAAGRGLQLLFYSVGIGQISSEVPQNLSASRPQDRQFILSSKKLLLSDSGFYLCAWSADRPLWEKLFFGSGTQLSVL.

The chain recombines TRBV9 with TRBJ2-3; 7 nucleotides line up with TRBD2. The length of the CDR3 is 17 residues. Germline trimming cut 0 bases from V and 1 base from J; bases unmatched to any gene: 8. The V gene's germline CDR1 is SGDLS and CDR2 YYNGEE. Here the CDR3 DNA reads TGTGCCAGCAGCGTAGCCCCCGCGGGGGTGGGCACAGATACGCAGTATTTT. Translation gives CASSVAPAGVGTDTQYF.

The chain couples TRBV3-1 (or the pseudogene TRBV3-2) to TRBJ2-1, with 10 positions matching TRBD2. The ends lost 3 bases at V and 15 bases at J; junction bases unmatched: 8. Germline V gives CDR1 LGHDT, CDR2 YNNKEL (reference sequence). There are 13 residues in the CDR3. CDR3 amino acids: CASSQGAGGPGFF. As DNA, the CDR3 is TGTGCCAGCAGCCAGGGAGCGGGGGGGCCTGGGTTCTTC.

The rearrangement joins TRBV7-3 to TRBJ1-1, with 8 bases aligning to TRBD1. With V trimmed by 6 bases and J by 2 bases, 2 bases remained unmatched. CDR1 and CDR2 from the germline V gene are SGHTA and FQGTGA. CDR3 size: 13 residues. CDR3 protein: CASRGQGNTEAFF. In DNA, the CDR3 is TGTGCCAGCAGAGGACAGGGAAACACTGAAGCTTTCTTT.

This chain connects TRBV6-5 to TRBJ1-1, with TRBD1 as a possible D gene (5 bases). Germline V gives CDR1 MNHEY, CDR2 SVGAGI. Trimming took 0 bases from V and 0 from J, leaving 11 bases between them. The CDR3 is made up of 16 amino acids. The CDR3 is CASSYSMGGMNTEAFF. The CDR3 bases are TGTGCCAGCAGTTACTCGATGGGGGGGATGAACACTGAAGCTTTCTTT.

This clone was recorded only once. The chain couples TRBV13 to TRBJ1-2, with 7 bases lining up with TRBD1. V trimming: 5 bases; J trimming: 3 bases; junction bases outside the gene matches: 12. The CDR3 contains 16 residues. CDR1 PRHDT and CDR2 FYEKMQ come from the germline V gene (reference sequence). The chain's CDR3 is CASSPGQRGPDYGYTF. CDR3 sequence (DNA): TGTGCCAGCAGCCCGGGACAGCGGGGGCCCGACTATGGCTACACCTTC.

This clone appeared a few times. The J gene is TRBJ2-7, the V gene TRBV4-2; tentatively, D is TRBD1 (5 bases). Trimming removed 4 bases at V and 2 bases at J, with 18 bases between. The CDR3 has 16 amino acids. The V gene's germline CDR1 is LGHNA and CDR2 YNFKEQ. DNA for the CDR3: TGTGCCAGCAGCCGGGAACTGGGGCAGTATACCTACGAGCAGTACTTC. Protein product: CASSRELGQYTYEQYF.

This clone turned up a few times. This rearrangement joins TRBV21-1 to TRBJ2-7; TRBD2, the table's D call, was not compared with the DNA. TRBV21-1 is marked as a pseudogene. The CDR3 runs 14 residues. The DNA for the CDR3 is TGTGCCAGCACCCGGGGGACTAGCGGCTACGAGCAGTACTTC. Amino acids: CASTRGTSGYEQYF.

V usage is TRBV25-1 and J usage is TRBJ1-6; D not certain. Between the trimmed V and J ends, which lost 9 bases and 7 bases, there was a span of 10 bases. Germline V gene lookup returns CDR1 MGHDK and CDR2 SYGVNS. The CDR3 covers 12 residues. The CDR3 protein is CASTPGNSPLHF. The CDR3 coding sequence is TGTGCCAGTACACCGGGGAATTCACCCCTCCACTTT.

The chain links TRBV28 to TRBJ2-5; D might be TRBD1 (8 bases). V was shortened by 6 bases and J by 5 bases, with 19 bases between the two germline ends. In germline, CDR1 is MDHEN, CDR2 SYDVKM. The CDR3 is 15 residues long. CDR3 amino acids: CASSETGVGGETQYF. The CDR3 DNA reads as TGTGCCAGCAGCGAGACAGGGGTGGGAGGGGAGACCCAGTACTTC.

The rearrangement links TRBV30 to TRBJ2-5; weak D call: TRBD2 (6 bases). This CDR3 spans 12 amino acids. Trimming left V 0 bases short and J 5 bases short, with 7 bases between. Germline CDR1 GTSNPN, CDR2 SVGIG (reference sequence). Here the CDR3 reads CAWSVRGETQYF. The CDR3 DNA is TGTGCCTGGAGTGTACGGGGGGAGACCCAGTACTTC.

The genes are TRBV5-1 and TRBJ1-4; 7 nucleotides match TRBD1. Losses at the gene ends were 0 bases for V and 5 bases for J; bases not matched to a gene: 4. From germline, CDR1 is SGHRS and CDR2 YFSETQ. CDR3 size: 15 residues. CDR3 residues: CASSLAGDRNEKLFF. CDR3 sequence (DNA): TGCGCCAGCAGCTTGGCCGGGGACAGAAATGAAAAACTGTTTTTT. Drawing the rest from reference TRBV5-1 and TRBJ1-4, the complete variable domain is KAGVTQTPRYLIKTRGQQVTLSCSPISGHRSVSWYQQTPGQGLQFLFEYFSETQRNKGNFPGRFSGRQFSNSRSEMNVSTLELGDSALYLCASSLAGDRNEKLFFGSGTQLSVL.

The chain carries TRBV25-1 and TRBJ1-1, with TRBD1 identical over 8 bases. Germline V lookup: CDR1 MGHDK, CDR2 SYGVNS. J was trimmed by 4 bases and V by 6 bases; bases with no gene match: 7. The length of the CDR3 is 14 residues. The CDR3 sequence: CASRPGGAGTEAFF. DNA of the CDR3: TGTGCCAGCAGACCAGGGGGCGCGGGCACTGAAGCTTTCTTT.

The gene calls are TRBV18 and TRBJ2-1; D ambiguous. V dropped 4 bases and J dropped 7 bases, with 11 bases sitting between them. The CDR3 contains 13 residues. Germline V gives CDR1 KGHSH, CDR2 LQKENI. In nucleotides, the CDR3 is TGTGCCAGCTCACTAAACCCCGGGAATGAGCAGTTCTTC. Protein product: CASSLNPGNEQFF.

The chain joins TRBV6-5 to TRBJ1-2; 7 bases are shared with TRBD1. Germline V gives CDR1 MNHEY, CDR2 SVGAGI. J gave up 3 bases and V 5 bases, and 9 bases lay outside the gene matches. The CDR3 has 15 residues. CDR3 bases: TGTGCCAGCAGTCCAAAGGACAGGACATACTATGGCTACACCTTC. Its protein is CASSPKDRTYYGYTF.

This clone was found a few times. The chain recombines TRBV3-1 (or the pseudogene TRBV3-2) with TRBJ2-3; maybe TRBD1 (5 bases). Trimming took 4 bases from V and 3 from J, leaving 14 bases between them. Germline-derived CDR1 and CDR2 are LGHDT and YNNKEL (reference sequence). The CDR3 covers 15 residues. In nucleotides, the CDR3 is TGTGCCAGCAGCCCCGGCGGCAGGGATACAGATACGCAGTATTTT. It codes for CASSPGGRDTDTQYF.

The J gene is TRBJ1-1, the V gene TRBV5-4; D not resolved. V dropped 0 bases and J dropped 5 bases, with 8 bases sitting between them. The CDR3 is made up of 13 amino acids. Per the germline V gene, CDR1 is SGHNT and CDR2 is YYREEE (reference sequence). Written as DNA, the CDR3 is TGTGCCAGCAGCTTGGATGGGGAGACTGAAGCTTTCTTT. Translating gives CASSLDGETEAFF.

V is TRBV6-5 and J is TRBJ1-1; D unclear. V was pared by 6 bases and J by 1 base, with 9 bases between. The CDR3 runs to 13 residues. Germline V gene lookup returns CDR1 MNHEY and CDR2 SVGAGI. CDR3 sequence (DNA): TGTGCCAGCAGCCGCGGCGAGAACACTGAAGCTTTCTTT. This sequence encodes CASSRGENTEAFF.

The chain recombines TRBV7-9 with TRBJ2-1, with D possibly being TRBD2 (7 bases). Trimming removed 4 bases from V and 4 bases from J, with 14 bases in between. Germline V gene sequence: CDR1 SEHNR, CDR2 FQNEAQ (reference sequence). CDR3 size: 15 residues. The CDR3 nucleotides are TGTGCCAGCAGCTCCCCCGGGGGGCCTTACAATGAGCAGTTCTTC. Translated: CASSSPGGPYNEQFF.

This clone was seen only a few times. This chain connects TRBV7-2 to TRBJ2-3; D remains unclear. The V gene lost 5 bases and the J gene lost 0 bases, with 9 bases spanning the gap. This CDR3 is 14 amino acids long. CDR1 SGHTA and CDR2 FQGNSA come from the germline V gene. CDR3 nucleotides: TGTGCCAGCAGCCCTCTATCTAGCACAGATACGCAGTATTTT. Translating gives CASSPLSSTDTQYF.

The CDR3 protein is CASSIGQTRPNTGELFF. DNA for the CDR3: TGTGCCAGTAGTATAGGGCAGACTAGGCCTAACACCGGGGAGCTGTTTTTT. This chain links TRBV19 with TRBJ2-2, with D possibly matching TRBD2 (6 bases). From germline, CDR1 is LNHDA and CDR2 SQIVND (reference sequence). The CDR3 length is 17 residues. V shed 1 base and J shed 2 bases, with 14 bases lying between them.

The chain combines TRBV5-1 with TRBJ2-7, with TRBD1 matching over 9 bases. V trimming: 4 bases; J trimming: 2 bases; junction bases outside the gene matches: 7. This CDR3 has 15 residues. Germline CDR1 is SGHRS and CDR2 is YFSETQ. DNA of the CDR3: TGCGCCAGCAGCGAGCAGGGACAGGGAGCCTACGAGCAGTACTTC. Amino acid sequence: CASSEQGQGAYEQYF.

Here the CDR3 DNA reads TGTGCCAGCAGCCCACTAGGCGGGGGTACCCCCTACGAGCAGTACTTC. Its translation: CASSPLGGGTPYEQYF. The V call is TRBV9, the J call TRBJ2-7, with TRBD2 matching 7 bases. The germline V gene has CDR1 SGDLS and CDR2 YYNGEE. The CDR3 loop spans 16 amino acids. J was trimmed by 2 bases and V by 4 bases; bases with no gene match: 12.

This chain uses TRBV4-1 with TRBJ1-3; D gene ambiguous. V lost 0 bases and J 8 bases, leaving 17 bases between the germline ends. The CDR3 consists of 16 residues. The germline V gene encodes CDR1 MGHRA and CDR2 YSYEKL. The CDR3 sequence is CASSQDPAGDSDTIYF. In DNA form, the CDR3 reads TGCGCCAGCAGCCAAGATCCGGCAGGCGATTCGGACACCATATATTTT.

V is TRBV7-3 and J is TRBJ2-5, with D perhaps matching TRBD1 (6 bases). Trimming left V 5 bases short and J 7 bases short, with 17 bases between. This CDR3 comprises 14 residues. CDR1 is SGHTA and CDR2 is FQGTGA in the germline V gene. The DNA of the CDR3 is TGTGCCAGCAGCCCCGGGACATCTCTGGGGACCCAGTACTTC. As protein: CASSPGTSLGTQYF.

This clone was picked up a small number of times. The chain links TRBV7-8 to TRBJ2-3; perhaps TRBD2 as D (6 bases). CDR1 is SGHVS, CDR2 FQNEAQ, per germline. Trimming pared 5 bases from V and 1 base from J, leaving 10 bases between. The CDR3 spans 14 residues. CDR3 loop: CASSPGLRTDTQYF. Here the CDR3 DNA reads TGTGCCAGCAGCCCGGGACTGCGCACAGATACGCAGTATTTT.

The chain combines TRBV5-1 with TRBJ2-7; D is perhaps TRBD2 (6 bases). From germline, CDR1 is SGHRS and CDR2 YFSETQ. V shed 4 bases and J shed 4 bases, with 15 bases lying between them. This CDR3 is 14 amino acids long. The CDR3 protein is CASSQLAGLYEQYF. DNA for the CDR3: TGCGCCAGCAGCCAACTAGCAGGGCTGTACGAGCAGTACTTC.

This clone was found once. This sequence joins TRBV7-2 and TRBJ2-5; TRBD1 matches at 8 bases. Germline lookup yields CDR1 SGHTA and CDR2 FQGNSA. V trimming: 5 bases; J trimming: 7 bases; junction bases outside the gene matches: 9. CDR3 length equals 14 residues. Here the CDR3 reads CASSTGQGVRTQYF. The CDR3 region has the DNA TGTGCCAGCAGCACAGGACAGGGTGTGAGGACCCAGTACTTC. The full variable domain, rest sourced from reference TRBV7-2 and TRBJ2-5, is GAGVSQSPSNKVTEKGKDVELRCDPISGHTALYWYRQSLGQGLEFLIYFQGNSAPDKSGLPSDRFSAERTGGSVSTLTIQRTQQEDSAVYLCASSTGQGVRTQYFGPGTRLLVL.